These T cell receptor beta chains were read from a single sample in a study of CD8 T cells in ankylosing spondylitis. MiXCR, run by TCRdb on the 5' RACE reads, gives a single entry per CDR3 protein. The sample has 450,000 to 550,000 distinct CDR3 sequences; 5.3% are singletons. Sample: blood, either unsorted or a sorted T cell fraction (not recorded which). The receptors here all came from a male donor with ankylosing spondylitis. Each CDR3 is given with its conserved first and last residue. A D gene is named only where the DNA matches it firmly. Clone size, where shown, is once, few, many, or a class for clones that have expanded.

clone size	D gene	V gene	J gene	CDR3 DNA	CDR3 protein
many	TRBD2	TRBV20-1	TRBJ2-3	TGCAGTGCCGGAGCCCTAGCGGGGGGGCTAACAGATACGCAGTATTTT	CSAGALAGGLTDTQYF
many	TRBD2	TRBV6-6	TRBJ2-1	TGTGCCAGCATCCTTAGCGGGTTCACTGAGCAGTTCTTC	CASILSGFTEQFF
-	-	TRBV5-5	TRBJ2-7	TGTGCCAGCAGCTTGGGGGCAGGAGTCTACGAGCAGTACTTC	CASSLGAGVYEQYF
many	-	TRBV18	TRBJ1-6	TGTGCCAGCTCACGGGGGGTTCAAAATTCACCCCTCCACTTT	CASSRGVQNSPLHF
many	-	TRBV5-8	TRBJ2-1	TGTGCCAGCAGCTTGGTAGTGACTGGGCAGTTCTTC	CASSLVVTGQFF
many	-	TRBV6-1	TRBJ1-1	TGTGCCAGCAGGGGGACACACGCTGAAGCTTTCTTT	CASRGTHAEAFF
many	-	TRBV7-3	TRBJ1-2	TGTGCCAGCAGCTTAATTGCAGGGGCTGGCTACACCTTC	CASSLIAGAGYTF
few	-	TRBV4-3	TRBJ1-4	TGCGCCAGCAGCCGTTCGGCCGGGGGCCCAACTAATGAAAAACTGTTTTTT	CASSRSAGGPTNEKLFF
many	-	TRBV5-1	TRBJ1-1	TGCGCCAGCAGCTTGGGAGGACAGACGGCCACTGAAGCTTTCTTT	CASSLGGQTATEAFF
many	-	TRBV9	TRBJ2-7	TGTGCCAGCAGCGTACGTGCGGACCCCTACGAGCAGTACTTC	CASSVRADPYEQYF
many	-	TRBV10-3	TRBJ2-1	TGTGCCATCAGTGAGTCGACGGATTACGGTGAGCAGTTCTTC	CAISESTDYGEQFF
many	TRBD1	TRBV20-1	TRBJ2-5	TGCAGTTGGGACAGTCAAGAGACCCAGTACTTC	CSWDSQETQYF
many	-	TRBV19	TRBJ1-2	TGTGCCAGTAGGGGAAACGGAGCCCCCAGAGTCGGCTACACCTTC	CASRGNGAPRVGYTF
few	TRBD2	TRBV5-1	TRBJ2-5	TGCGCCAGCAGCGGGGGACTAGCGGGGGGCCAAGAGACCCAGTACTTC	CASSGGLAGGQETQYF
many	TRBD1	TRBV9	TRBJ1-2	TGTGCCAGCAGCCCGACCCCGACAGGGCCTACCACTAACTATGGCTACACCTTC	CASSPTPTGPTTNYGYTF
few	-	TRBV12-3/TRBV12-4	TRBJ1-1	TGTGCCAGCAGTTTGTTCGTGGGCACTGAAGCTTTCTTT	CASSLFVGTEAFF
many	TRBD1	TRBV5-1	TRBJ2-1	TGCGCCAGCAGCTTCCGGGACAGGGGGCAGGGTGAGCAGTTCTTC	CASSFRDRGQGEQFF
many	-	TRBV12-3/TRBV12-4	TRBJ2-1	TGTGCCAGCAGGTCCTCAGGGGGGAATGAGCAGTTCTTC	CASRSSGGNEQFF
many	-	TRBV4-3	TRBJ1-2	TGCGCCAGCAGCCAAGATACTAGACCGGGCTATGGCTACACCTTC	CASSQDTRPGYGYTF
many	-	TRBV7-9	TRBJ2-3	TGTGCCAGCAGCAAATCAGGGATTTCCACAGATACGCAGTATTTT	CASSKSGISTDTQYF
many	-	TRBV6-1	TRBJ1-1	TGTGCCAGCAGCCCGCGGGGGGTACGCACTGAAGCTTTCTTT	CASSPRGVRTEAFF
many	TRBD2	TRBV20-1	TRBJ2-1	TGCAGTGCTAGAGGCGGGAGTACGACCTACAATGAGCAGTTCTTC	CSARGGSTTYNEQFF
few	TRBD1	TRBV5-4	TRBJ1-4	TGTGCCAGCAGCTGGGGACAGGGAGGTGAAAAACTGTTTTTT	CASSWGQGGEKLFF
many	-	TRBV12-3/TRBV12-4	TRBJ2-7	TGTGCCAGCAGCTTGAGGGGGACGGCTTCCTACGAGCAGTACTTC	CASSLRGTASYEQYF
many	TRBD1	TRBV10-3	TRBJ2-3	TGTGCCATCAGTGAGTCTACAGGGGGAAAAGATACGCAGTATTTT	CAISESTGGKDTQYF
-	TRBD2	TRBV28	TRBJ2-1	TGTGCCAGCACGCGTCAGCGGGGGTCCTACAATGAGCAGTTCTTC	CASTRQRGSYNEQFF
many	TRBD2	TRBV27	TRBJ2-1	TGTGCCAGCACGACCGGGACTAGCGGGAGGTGGTCCTACAATGAGCAGTTCTTC	CASTTGTSGRWSYNEQFF
many	-	TRBV11-1	TRBJ2-5	TGTGCCAGCAGCTTAGTCACAGCTATCCAAGAGACCCAGTACTTC	CASSLVTAIQETQYF
many	TRBD1	TRBV6-5	TRBJ1-3	TGTGCCAGCAGTTACCTGACAGGGCTAGCTGGAAACACCATATATTTT	CASSYLTGLAGNTIYF
few	-	TRBV7-8	TRBJ2-7	TGTGCCAGCAGCTTCTGGACCCAGGACGAGCAGTACTTC	CASSFWTQDEQYF